This TCR beta chain was recovered during a study of spatial heterogeneity in lung cancer. Study in general: Beta-chain sequences were consistently detected more often than alpha-chain sequences. Study-level points and caveats: Mutation tallies in tumors tracked expanded intratumoral alpha and beta TCR counts.

This clonotype is deemed medium-sized. Its antigen is still unknown. Since the library was made to target alpha chains, this beta chain is a stray read and its abundance is not meaningful. The time point here: sample taken at primary tumor resection. TCRdb reanalysed the 5' RACE reads using MiXCR and keeps one entry per CDR3 protein. The data hold about 1,500 distinct CDR3 sequences, with approximately 13% observed a single time. The length of the CDR3 is 12 residues. The germline V gene encodes CDR1 SGHTA and CDR2 FQGNSA. With 5 bases removed from V and 3 bases from J, the gap between germline ends came to 8 bases.

The V call is TRBV7-2, the J call TRBJ2-7; D is undetermined. The origin of this receptor is a female donor with early-stage non-small cell lung cancer. Sample: lung tumor tissue, taken at surgery. The CDR3 region has the DNA TGTGCCAGCAGCCCGCGTAGCTACGAGCAGTACTTC. The encoded protein is CASSPRSYEQYF. Filled out from reference TRBV7-2 and TRBJ2-7, the complete variable domain reads GAGVSQSPSNKVTEKGKDVELRCDPISGHTALYWYRQSLGQGLEFLIYFQGNSAPDKSGLPSDRFSAERTGGSVSTLTIQRTQQEDSAVYLCASSPRSYEQYFGPGTRLTVT.